This T cell receptor beta chain is drawn from a study of blood T cell repertoires in COVID-19. Study-level background: Researchers got acute and convalescent COVID-19 samples from the United States, Italy and Spain.

Grouping used clinical history reported by participants in a survey and questionnaire. Trimming cost V 1 base and J 5 bases, with 11 bases left between them. CDR3 length: 14 residues. The V gene's germline CDR1 is SGHVS and CDR2 FQNEAQ. TCRdb's copy holds only in-frame clones and misses some; the assay was immunoSEQ multiplex PCR. The sample shows fewer than 400,000 clones, 87% of them seen only once. This chain joins TRBV7-8 and TRBJ2-5, with D perhaps TRBD2 (5 bases). Sequenced sample: PBMCs or T cells enriched from blood (not recorded which). The source of this sequence is a woman aged 18 to 35 who had recovered from COVID-19. The CDR3 nucleotides read TGTGCCAGCAGCTTAGGAAGCGGTGAGGAGACCCAGTACTTC. This codes for CASSLGSGEETQYF.